The sequence of this TCR beta chain was determined in a study of shared clonotypes between healthy human individuals. About the study: There were three CD4 naive, three CD4 memory, two CD8 naive and one CD8 memory plates per donor. Overall study results and limits: Rarefaction showed sorted-subset sequencing was incomplete despite large depth.

The V end was cut by 1 base, the J end by 8 bases, with 9 bases between. Germline CDR1 and CDR2: SGDLS and YYNGEE. This CDR3 has 13 amino acids. For this clone: The antigen remains unidentified.

Sequenced by immunoSEQ multiplex PCR; TCRdb stores in-frame clones only, minus some. The sample consists of 2 million to 3 million clones, under 95% of them appearing once. A CD45RA-negative memory subset and a CD45RA+ naive subset were separated from the CD4+ cells. This receptor was taken from a man younger than 35 in good health. Some clones in this sample may be carry-over from other donors' samples. Sequences were obtained from naive CD4+ T cells from PBMCs. Subset specified: CD45RA+ positively selected. The chain carries TRBV9 and TRBJ1-4; D remains ambiguous. The CDR3 here is CASSVSLDEKLFF. CDR3 DNA: TGTGCCAGCAGCGTAAGTCTAGACGAAAAACTGTTTTTT.